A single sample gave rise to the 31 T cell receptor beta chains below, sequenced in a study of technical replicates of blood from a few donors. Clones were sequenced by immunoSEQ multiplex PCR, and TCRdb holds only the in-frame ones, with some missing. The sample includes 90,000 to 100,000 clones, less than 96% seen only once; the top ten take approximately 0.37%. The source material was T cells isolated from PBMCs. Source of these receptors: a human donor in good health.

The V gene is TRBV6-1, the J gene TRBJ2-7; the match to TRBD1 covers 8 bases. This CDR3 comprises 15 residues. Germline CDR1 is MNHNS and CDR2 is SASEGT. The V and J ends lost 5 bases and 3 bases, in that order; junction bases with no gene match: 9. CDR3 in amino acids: CASSPGQVFFYEQYF. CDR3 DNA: TGTGCCAGCAGTCCGGGACAGGTTTTTTTCTACGAGCAGTACTTC.

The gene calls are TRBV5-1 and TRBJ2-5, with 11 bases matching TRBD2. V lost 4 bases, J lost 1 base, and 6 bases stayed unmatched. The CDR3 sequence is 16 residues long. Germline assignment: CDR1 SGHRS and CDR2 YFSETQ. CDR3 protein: CASSPMTSGTQETQYF. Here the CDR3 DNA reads TGCGCCAGCAGCCCTATGACTAGCGGGACCCAAGAGACCCAGTACTTC. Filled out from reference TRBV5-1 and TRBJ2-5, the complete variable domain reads KAGVTQTPRYLIKTRGQQVTLSCSPISGHRSVSWYQQTPGQGLQFLFEYFSETQRNKGNFPGRFSGRQFSNSRSEMNVSTLELGDSALYLCASSPMTSGTQETQYFGPGTRLLVL.

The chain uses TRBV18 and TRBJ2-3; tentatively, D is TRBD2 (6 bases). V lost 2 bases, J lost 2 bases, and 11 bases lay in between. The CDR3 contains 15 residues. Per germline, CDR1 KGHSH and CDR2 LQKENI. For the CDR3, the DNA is TGTGCCAGCTCACCAAGGCGGGAACCCACAGATACGCAGTATTTT. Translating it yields CASSPRREPTDTQYF.

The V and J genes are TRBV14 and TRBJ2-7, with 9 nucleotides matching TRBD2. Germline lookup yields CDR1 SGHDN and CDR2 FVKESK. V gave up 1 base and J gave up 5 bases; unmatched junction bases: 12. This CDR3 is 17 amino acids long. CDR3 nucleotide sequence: TGTGCCAGCAGCCAAGCTTGGCGGGAGGGCCTAATCAACGAGCAGTACTTC. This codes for CASSQAWREGLINEQYF.

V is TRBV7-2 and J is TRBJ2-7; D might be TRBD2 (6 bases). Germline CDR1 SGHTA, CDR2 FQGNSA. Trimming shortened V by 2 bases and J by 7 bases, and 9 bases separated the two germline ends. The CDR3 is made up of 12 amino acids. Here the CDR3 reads CASSLRREEQYF. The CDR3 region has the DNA TGTGCCAGCAGCTTAAGGCGGGAAGAGCAGTACTTC.

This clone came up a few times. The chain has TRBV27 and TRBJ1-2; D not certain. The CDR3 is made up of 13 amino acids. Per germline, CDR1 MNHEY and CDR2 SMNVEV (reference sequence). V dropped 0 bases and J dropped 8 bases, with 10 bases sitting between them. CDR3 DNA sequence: TGTGCCAGCAGTTTATCGATCGCGAGCGGCTACACCTTC. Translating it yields CASSLSIASGYTF.

CDR3 sequence: CASTDRAYEQYF. The DNA of the CDR3 is TGTGCCAGTACGGACAGGGCCTACGAGCAGTACTTC. The chain carries TRBV19 and TRBJ2-7; 8 bases map to TRBD1. This CDR3 is 12 amino acids long. J gave up 2 bases and V 7 bases, and 1 base lay outside the gene matches. The germline V gene has CDR1 LNHDA and CDR2 SQIVND (reference sequence).

The CDR3 sequence: CASSMTAMNTEAFF. The CDR3 DNA reads TGTGCCAGTAGTATGACAGCCATGAACACTGAAGCTTTCTTT. V and J are TRBV19 and TRBJ1-1; possibly TRBD1 for D (5 bases). Trimming left V 3 bases short and J 0 bases short, with 8 bases between. Germline loops: CDR1 LNHDA, CDR2 SQIVND (reference sequence). This CDR3 has 14 residues.

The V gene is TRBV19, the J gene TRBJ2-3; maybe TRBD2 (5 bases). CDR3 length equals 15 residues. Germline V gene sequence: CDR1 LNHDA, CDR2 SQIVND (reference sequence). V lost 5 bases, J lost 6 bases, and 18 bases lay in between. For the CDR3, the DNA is TGTGCCAGTAGTGGCCTCCGAGGGTTGCTGGATACGCAGTATTTT. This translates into CASSGLRGLLDTQYF.

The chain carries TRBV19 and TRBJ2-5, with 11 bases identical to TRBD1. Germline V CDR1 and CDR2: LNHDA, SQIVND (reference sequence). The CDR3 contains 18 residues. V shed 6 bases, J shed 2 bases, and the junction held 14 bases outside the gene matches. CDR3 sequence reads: CASSDTGQGAGVQETQYF. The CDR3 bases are TGTGCCAGTAGCGATACCGGACAGGGGGCCGGAGTACAAGAGACCCAGTACTTC.

Here the CDR3 reads CASSEAPGWKEAFF. CDR3 in DNA: TGTGCCAGCAGTGAAGCTCCGGGGTGGAAGGAAGCTTTCTTT. The chain joins TRBV2 to TRBJ1-1; no clear D gene. Trimming removed 0 bases from V and 8 bases from J, with 13 bases in between. The CDR3 consists of 14 residues. Germline CDR1 reads SNHLY; CDR2 reads FYNNEI.

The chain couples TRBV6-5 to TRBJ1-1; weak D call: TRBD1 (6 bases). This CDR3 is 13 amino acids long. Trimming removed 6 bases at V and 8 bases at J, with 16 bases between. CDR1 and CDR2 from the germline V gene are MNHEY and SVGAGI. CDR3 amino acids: CASRKTGTREAFF. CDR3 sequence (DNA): TGTGCCAGCAGAAAAACCGGGACACGAGAAGCTTTCTTT.

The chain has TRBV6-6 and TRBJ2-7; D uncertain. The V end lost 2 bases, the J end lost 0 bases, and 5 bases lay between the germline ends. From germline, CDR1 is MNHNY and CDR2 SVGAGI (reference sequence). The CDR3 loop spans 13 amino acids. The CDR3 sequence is CASSYADSYEQYF. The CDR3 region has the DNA TGTGCCAGCAGTTACGCAGACTCCTACGAGCAGTACTTC.

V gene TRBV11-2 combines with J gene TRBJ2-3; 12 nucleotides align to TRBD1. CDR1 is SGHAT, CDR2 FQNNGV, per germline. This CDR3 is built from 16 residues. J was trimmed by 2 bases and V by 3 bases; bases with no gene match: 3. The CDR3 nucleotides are TGTGCCAGCAGCTTGGGGACAGGGGGCTTCACAGATACGCAGTATTTT. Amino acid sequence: CASSLGTGGFTDTQYF. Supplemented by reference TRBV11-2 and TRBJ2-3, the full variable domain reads EAGVAQSPRYKIIEKRQSVAFWCNPISGHATLYWYQQILGQGPKLLIQFQNNGVVDDSQLPKDRFSAERLKGVDSTLKIQPAKLEDSAVYLCASSLGTGGFTDTQYFGPGTRLTVL.

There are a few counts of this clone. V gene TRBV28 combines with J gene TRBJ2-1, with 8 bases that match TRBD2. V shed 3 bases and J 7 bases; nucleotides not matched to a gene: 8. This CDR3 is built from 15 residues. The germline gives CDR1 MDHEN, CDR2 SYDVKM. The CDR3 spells CASSFAGGGSNEQFF. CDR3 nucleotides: TGTGCCAGCAGTTTTGCGGGGGGCGGTAGTAATGAGCAGTTCTTC. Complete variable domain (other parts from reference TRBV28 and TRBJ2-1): DVKVTQSSRYLVKRTGEKVFLECVQDMDHENMFWYRQDPGLGLRLIYFSYDVKMKEKGDIPEGYSVSREKKERFSLILESASTNQTSMYLCASSFAGGGSNEQFFGPGTRLTVL.

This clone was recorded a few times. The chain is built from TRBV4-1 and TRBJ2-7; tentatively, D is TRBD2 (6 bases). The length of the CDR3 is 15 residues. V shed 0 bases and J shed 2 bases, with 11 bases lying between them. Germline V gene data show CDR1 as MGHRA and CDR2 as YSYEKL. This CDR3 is CASSQDNGGPYEQYF. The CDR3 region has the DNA TGCGCCAGCAGCCAAGATAACGGGGGACCCTACGAGCAGTACTTC.

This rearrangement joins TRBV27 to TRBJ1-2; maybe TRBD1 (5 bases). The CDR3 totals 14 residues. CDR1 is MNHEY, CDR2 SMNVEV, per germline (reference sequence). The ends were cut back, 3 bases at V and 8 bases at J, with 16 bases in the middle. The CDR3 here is CASSFRSGLTGYTF. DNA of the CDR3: TGTGCCAGCAGTTTCAGGTCAGGGTTAACCGGCTACACCTTC.

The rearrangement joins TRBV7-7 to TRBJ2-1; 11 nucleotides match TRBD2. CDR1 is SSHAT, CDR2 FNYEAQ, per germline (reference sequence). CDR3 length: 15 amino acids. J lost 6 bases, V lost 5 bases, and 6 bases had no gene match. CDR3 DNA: TGTGCCAGCAGCCCCGGGACTAGCGGAGCCAATGAGCAGTTCTTC. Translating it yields CASSPGTSGANEQFF.

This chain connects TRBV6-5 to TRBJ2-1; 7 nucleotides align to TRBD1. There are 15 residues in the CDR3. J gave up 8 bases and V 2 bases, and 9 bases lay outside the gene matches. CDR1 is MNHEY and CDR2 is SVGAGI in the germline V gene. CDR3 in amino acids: CASSYADRERDEQFF. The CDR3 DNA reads TGTGCCAGCAGTTACGCCGACAGGGAAAGGGATGAGCAGTTCTTC.

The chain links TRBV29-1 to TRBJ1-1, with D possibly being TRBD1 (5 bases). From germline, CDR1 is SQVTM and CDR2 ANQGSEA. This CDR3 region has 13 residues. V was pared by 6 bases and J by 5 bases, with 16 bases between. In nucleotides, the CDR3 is TGCAGCGTGGGGGGGAGCGGTGGGACTGAAGCTTTCTTT. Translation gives CSVGGSGGTEAFF.

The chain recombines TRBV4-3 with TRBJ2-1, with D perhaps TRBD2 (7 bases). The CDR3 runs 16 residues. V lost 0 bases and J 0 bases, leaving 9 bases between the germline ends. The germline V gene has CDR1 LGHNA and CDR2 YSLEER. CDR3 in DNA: TGCGCCAGCAGCCAAGAAGCGGGACACTCCTACAATGAGCAGTTCTTC. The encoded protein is CASSQEAGHSYNEQFF.

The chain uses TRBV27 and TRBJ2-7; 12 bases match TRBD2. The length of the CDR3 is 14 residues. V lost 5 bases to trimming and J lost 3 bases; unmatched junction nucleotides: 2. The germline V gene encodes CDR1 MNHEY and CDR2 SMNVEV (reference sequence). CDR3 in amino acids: CASSRLAGVYEQYF. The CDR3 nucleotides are TGTGCCAGCAGTAGACTAGCGGGGGTCTACGAGCAGTACTTC.

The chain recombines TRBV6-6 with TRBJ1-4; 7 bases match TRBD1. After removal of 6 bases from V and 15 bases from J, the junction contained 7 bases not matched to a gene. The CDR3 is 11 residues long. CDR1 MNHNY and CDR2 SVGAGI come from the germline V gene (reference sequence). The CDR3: CASSLGTAVFF. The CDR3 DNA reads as TGTGCCAGCAGCCTCGGGACAGCGGTGTTTTTT.

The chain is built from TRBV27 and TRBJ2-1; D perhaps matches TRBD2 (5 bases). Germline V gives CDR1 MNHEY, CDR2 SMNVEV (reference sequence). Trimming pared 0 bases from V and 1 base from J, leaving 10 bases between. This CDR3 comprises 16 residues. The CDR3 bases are TGTGCCAGCAGTTTATCGGTTACGGGATCCTACAATGAGCAGTTCTTC. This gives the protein CASSLSVTGSYNEQFF.

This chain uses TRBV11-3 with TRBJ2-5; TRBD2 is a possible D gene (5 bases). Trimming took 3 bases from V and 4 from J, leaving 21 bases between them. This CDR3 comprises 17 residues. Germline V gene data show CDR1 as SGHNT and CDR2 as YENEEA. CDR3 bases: TGTGCCAGCAGCTTTTCCATAGGGCTAGCTGCCGGAGAGACCCAGTACTTC. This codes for CASSFSIGLAAGETQYF.

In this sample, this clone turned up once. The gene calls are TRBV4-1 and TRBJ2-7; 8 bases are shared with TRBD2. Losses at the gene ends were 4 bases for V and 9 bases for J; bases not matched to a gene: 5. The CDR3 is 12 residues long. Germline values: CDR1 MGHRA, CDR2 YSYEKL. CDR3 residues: CASSLDAGGQYF. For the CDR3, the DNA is TGCGCCAGCAGCCTGGATGCGGGAGGGCAGTACTTC.

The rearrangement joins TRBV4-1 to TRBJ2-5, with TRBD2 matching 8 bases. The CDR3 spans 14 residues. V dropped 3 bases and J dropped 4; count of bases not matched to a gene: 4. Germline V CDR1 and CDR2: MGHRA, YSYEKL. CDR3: CASSQGSGIETQYF. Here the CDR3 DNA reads TGCGCCAGCAGCCAGGGTAGCGGGATAGAGACCCAGTACTTC.

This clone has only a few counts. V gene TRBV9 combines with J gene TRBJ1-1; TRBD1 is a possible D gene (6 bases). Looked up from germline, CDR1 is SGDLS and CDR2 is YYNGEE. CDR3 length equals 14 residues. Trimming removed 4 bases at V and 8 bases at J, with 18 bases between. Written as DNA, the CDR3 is TGTGCCAGCAGCTACGAAGGGGGATCACCGGAAGCTTTCTTT. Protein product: CASSYEGGSPEAFF.

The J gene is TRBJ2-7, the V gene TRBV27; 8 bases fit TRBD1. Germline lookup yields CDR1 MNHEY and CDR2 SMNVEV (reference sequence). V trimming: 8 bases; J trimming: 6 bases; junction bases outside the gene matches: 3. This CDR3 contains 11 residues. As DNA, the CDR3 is TGTGCCAGCGGACAGGGAGTCGAGCAGTACTTC. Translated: CASGQGVEQYF.

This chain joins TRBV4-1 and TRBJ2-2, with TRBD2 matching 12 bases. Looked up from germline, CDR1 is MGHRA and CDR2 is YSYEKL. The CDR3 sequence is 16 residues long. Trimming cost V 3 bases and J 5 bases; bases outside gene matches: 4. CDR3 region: CASSQVLAGGTGELFF. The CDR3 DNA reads TGCGCCAGCAGCCAGGTACTAGCGGGAGGTACCGGGGAGCTGTTTTTT.

CDR3 amino acids: CASGLVASGGARNEQYF. The CDR3 DNA reads as TGTGCTAGTGGTTTGGTAGCTAGCGGGGGCGCCCGGAACGAGCAGTACTTC. The chain recombines TRBV12-5 with TRBJ2-7; 10 bases agree with TRBD2. CDR1 is LGHNT, CDR2 FRNRAP, per germline. CDR3 length equals 17 residues. Unmatched junction bases numbered 10, after V lost 0 bases and J lost 5 bases.